Listed here are 20 T cell receptor beta chains from one sample, sequenced in a study of CD8+ T cells in alopecia areata. The authors extracted RNA and reverse transcribed it into cDNA as the sequencing template. Some clones are missing from TCRdb's copy, which holds only in-frame ones; the method was immunoSEQ multiplex PCR. The sample records 150,000 to 200,000 clones, over 55% being singletons. Specified treatment: oral pan-JAK inhibitor, 5-10 mg twice daily. The starting material was CD4+ T cells sorted from blood, obtained at week 24, from a patient treated with tofacitinib. These receptors all come from a human donor with alopecia areata.

This chain uses TRBV29-1 with TRBJ2-2; D is unresolved. The CDR3 is 13 amino acids. Trimming left V 3 bases short and J 1 base short, with 6 bases between. Per germline, CDR1 SQVTM and CDR2 ANQGSEA. The CDR3 nucleotides read TGCAGCGTTGATCGACGGAACACCGGGGAGCTGTTTTTT. Amino acids: CSVDRRNTGELFF.

The chain joins TRBV4-3 to TRBJ1-1; a weak D match, TRBD1 (5 bases). V shed 0 bases and J shed 3 bases, with 17 bases lying between them. The CDR3 extends over 17 amino acids. The germline V gene encodes CDR1 LGHNA and CDR2 YSLEER. The CDR3 region is CASSQEGSTQTDTEAFF. As DNA, the CDR3 is TGCGCCAGCAGCCAAGAGGGGTCCACACAGACAGACACTGAAGCTTTCTTT.

This clone was seen a few times. CDR3 sequence (DNA): TGCAGCGTTTCAGCGAGAGAGACCCAGTACTTC. Its protein is CSVSARETQYF. V is TRBV29-1 and J is TRBJ2-5; D ambiguous. Germline assignment: CDR1 SQVTM and CDR2 ANQGSEA. CDR3 size: 11 residues. Trimming stripped 5 bases from V and 4 bases from J, with 8 bases between.

V gene TRBV27 combines with J gene TRBJ2-3; no clear D. Trimming shortened V by 3 bases and J by 1 base, and 8 bases separated the two germline ends. The CDR3 has 14 amino acids. From germline, CDR1 is MNHEY and CDR2 SMNVEV (reference sequence). The CDR3 DNA reads as TGTGCCAGCAGTTTGGTTTGGGGCACAGATACGCAGTATTTT. It codes for CASSLVWGTDTQYF.

This chain uses TRBV7-2 with TRBJ2-1, with TRBD2 as a possible D gene (6 bases). The germline V gene has CDR1 SGHTA and CDR2 FQGNSA. This CDR3 is 12 amino acids long. Trimming shortened V by 1 base and J by 12 bases, and 10 bases separated the two germline ends. The CDR3 DNA sequence: TGTGCCAGCAGCTTAGACTCTAGCGTGCAGTTCTTC. Encoded protein: CASSLDSSVQFF.

A few counts support this clone. This sequence joins TRBV11-2 and TRBJ2-4; D may be TRBD2 (6 bases). CDR3 length: 17 residues. The V gene's germline CDR1 is SGHAT and CDR2 FQNNGV. The V end lost 0 bases, the J end lost 1 base, and 13 bases lay between the germline ends. The CDR3 bases are TGTGCCAGCAGCTTAGAAATTGGGAGGCAGGCCAAAAACATTCAGTACTTC. Protein: CASSLEIGRQAKNIQYF.

This chain joins TRBV7-2 and TRBJ1-4; D remains unclear. V was cut by 3 bases and J by 5 bases, with 10 bases left in between. The CDR3 is 14 amino acids. Per the germline V gene, CDR1 is SGHTA and CDR2 is FQGNSA. CDR3: CASSFKGLNEKLFF. The CDR3 DNA reads TGTGCCAGCAGCTTTAAGGGTCTGAATGAAAAACTGTTTTTT.

This clone was detected only a few times. The rearrangement joins TRBV30 to TRBJ2-3; 13 bases map to TRBD2. Germline V gives CDR1 GTSNPN, CDR2 SVGIG (reference sequence). There are 15 residues in the CDR3. The junction had 3 bases not matched to a gene; V was cut back by 0 bases and J by 6 bases. CDR3 amino acids: CAWSVATSGGDTQYF. In DNA form, the CDR3 reads TGTGCCTGGAGTGTTGCGACTAGCGGGGGGGATACGCAGTATTTT. Filled out from reference TRBV30 and TRBJ2-3, the complete variable domain reads SQTIHQWPATLVQPVGSPLSLECTVEGTSNPNLYWYRQAAGRGLQLLFYSVGIGQISSEVPQNLSASRPQDRQFILSSKKLLLSDSGFYLCAWSVATSGGDTQYFGPGTRLTVL.

The J gene is TRBJ1-1, the V gene TRBV29-1, with D possibly TRBD1 on 5 matching bases. CDR1 SQVTM and CDR2 ANQGSEA come from the germline V gene. The CDR3 is 13 residues long. V lost 2 bases to trimming and J lost 4 bases, with 11 bases between them. The chain's CDR3 is CSVERRGGTEAFF. As DNA, the CDR3 is TGCAGCGTTGAAAGGCGGGGGGGCACTGAAGCTTTCTTT.

This clone was recorded a few times. The chain employs TRBV25-1 and TRBJ2-4; 7 bases map to TRBD1. V lost 4 bases and J lost 9; bases outside the gene matches: 9. Germline CDR1 is MGHDK and CDR2 is SYGVNS. The CDR3 is 14 residues long. CDR3 in DNA: TGTGCCAGCAGTGGAGAGGGGGCTAGAGTCATTCAGTACTTC. Its translation: CASSGEGARVIQYF.

The chain links TRBV10-3 to TRBJ2-7; D gene unclear. The CDR3 is made up of 11 amino acids. Between the trimmed V and J ends, which lost 6 bases and 2 bases, there was a span of 5 bases. Germline lookup yields CDR1 ENHRY and CDR2 SYGVKD. For the CDR3, the DNA is TGTGCCATCAGGGACGCCTACGAGCAGTACTTC. Its protein is CAIRDAYEQYF.

The chain combines TRBV4-3 with TRBJ2-1; 7 bases fit TRBD2. J was trimmed by 4 bases and V by 0 bases; bases with no gene match: 9. The V gene's germline CDR1 is LGHNA and CDR2 YSLEER. This CDR3 has 17 residues. CDR3 sequence (DNA): TGCGCCAGCAGCCAAGATTGGGCGGGGGTCGATTACAATGAGCAGTTCTTC. This sequence encodes CASSQDWAGVDYNEQFF.

This rearrangement joins TRBV30 to TRBJ1-1; D call uncertain. With 0 bases removed from V and 6 bases from J, the gap between germline ends came to 8 bases. Looked up from germline, CDR1 is GTSNPN and CDR2 is SVGIG (reference sequence). The length of the CDR3 is 12 residues. CDR3 in DNA: TGTGCCTGGAGTGTAAGGTTCGCTGAAGCTTTCTTT. Translating gives CAWSVRFAEAFF.

There are a few counts of this clone. The rearrangement uses TRBV15 and TRBJ2-1, with D unclear. Germline CDR1 LNHNV, CDR2 YYDKDF (reference sequence). Trimming pared 2 bases from V and 4 bases from J, leaving 3 bases between. CDR3 length: 12 amino acids. The CDR3, as DNA: TGTGCCACCAGCAGACTTTACAATGAGCAGTTCTTC. Amino acid sequence: CATSRLYNEQFF.

There are a few counts of this clone. The genes are TRBV30 and TRBJ2-5; 9 bases are a match to TRBD1. The V segment lost 2 bases and the J segment 6 bases; nucleotides outside the gene matches: 7. CDR1 and CDR2 from the germline V gene are GTSNPN and SVGIG (reference sequence). The CDR3 has 14 amino acids. CDR3: CAWSTGGYGKTQYF. CDR3 nucleotide sequence: TGTGCCTGGAGTACAGGGGGCTACGGAAAGACCCAGTACTTC.

This chain joins TRBV30 and TRBJ2-4, with D possibly being TRBD1 or TRBD2 (5 bases each). CDR3 size: 14 residues. Germline V gene lookup returns CDR1 GTSNPN and CDR2 SVGIG (reference sequence). V was shortened by 2 bases and J by 9 bases, with 17 bases between the two germline ends. The CDR3 is CAWSSELGRFIQYF. CDR3 DNA sequence: TGTGCCTGGAGTTCTGAGTTGGGACGGTTCATTCAGTACTTC.

This chain joins TRBV30 and TRBJ2-3, with 7 bases that match TRBD2. The CDR3 is made up of 13 amino acids. The junction had 3 bases not matched to a gene; V was cut back by 5 bases and J by 1 base. The V gene's germline CDR1 is GTSNPN and CDR2 SVGIG (reference sequence). DNA of the CDR3: TGTGCCTGGGACAGCGGGGGCACAGATACGCAGTATTTT. Its translation is CAWDSGGTDTQYF.

For the CDR3, the DNA is TGCGCCAGCAGCTCCTCAGGGTACGAGCAGTACTTC. Amino acids: CASSSSGYEQYF. This rearrangement joins TRBV5-1 to TRBJ2-7; perhaps TRBD1 as D (5 bases). V lost 3 bases to trimming and J lost 4 bases, with 8 bases between them. This CDR3 comprises 12 residues. Germline values: CDR1 SGHRS, CDR2 YFSETQ.

The V call is TRBV2, the J call TRBJ1-5; D remains ambiguous. Germline V gives CDR1 SNHLY, CDR2 FYNNEI. The length of the CDR3 is 13 residues. Trimming left V 1 base short and J 2 bases short, with 3 bases between. DNA for the CDR3: TGTGCCAGCAGTGAAGTGGGCAATCAGCCCCAGCATTTT. Its translation is CASSEVGNQPQHF. Using reference TRBV2 and TRBJ1-5 for the parts outside the CDR3, the full variable domain is EPEVTQTPSHQVTQMGQEVILRCVPISNHLYFYWYRQILGQKVEFLVSFYNNEISEKSEIFDDQFSVERPDGSNFTLKIRSTKLEDSAMYFCASSEVGNQPQHFGDGTRLSIL.

The chain has TRBV5-1 and TRBJ2-1, with D unresolved. Germline CDR1 SGHRS, CDR2 YFSETQ. The CDR3 extends over 16 amino acids. Trimming stripped 2 bases from V and 5 bases from J, with 17 bases between. The CDR3 loop is CASSFRSGVQDNEQFF. The CDR3 DNA reads as TGCGCCAGCAGCTTCAGGAGTGGGGTCCAGGACAATGAGCAGTTCTTC.